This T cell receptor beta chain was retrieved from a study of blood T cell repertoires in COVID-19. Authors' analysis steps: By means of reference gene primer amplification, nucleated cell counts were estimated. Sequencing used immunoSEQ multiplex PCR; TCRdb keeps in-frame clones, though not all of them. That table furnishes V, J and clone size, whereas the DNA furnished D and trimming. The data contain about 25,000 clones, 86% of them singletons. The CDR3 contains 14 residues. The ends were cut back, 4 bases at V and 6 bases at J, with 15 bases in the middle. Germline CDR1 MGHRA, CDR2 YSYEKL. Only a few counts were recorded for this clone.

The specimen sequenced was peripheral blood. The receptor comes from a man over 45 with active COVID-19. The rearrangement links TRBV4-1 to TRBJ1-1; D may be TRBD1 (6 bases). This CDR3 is CASSRTQGSPEAFF. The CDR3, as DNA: TGCGCCAGCAGCCGAACCCAGGGGTCTCCTGAAGCTTTCTTT.